These 30 T cell receptor beta chains were sequenced from one sample in a study of PD-1 blockade in classical Hodgkin lymphoma. Profiled with immunoSEQ multiplex PCR; TCRdb holds only in-frame clones, not every one. The sample lists 9,000 to 10,000 clones; approximately 91% were seen once. Time point defined: newly diagnosed, previously untreated cHL patient sample. Magnetic negative selection isolated CD8+ T cells from thawed PBMCs. The sequenced material came from CD8+ T cells from blood. Receptor source: a human donor with classical Hodgkin lymphoma.

The V call is TRBV30, the J call TRBJ2-7; no reliable D call. Per the germline V gene, CDR1 is GTSNPN and CDR2 is SVGIG (reference sequence). V was pared by 2 bases and J by 2 bases, with 7 bases between. There are 12 residues in the CDR3. CDR3 loop: CAWSQPPYEQYF. The CDR3 DNA sequence: TGTGCCTGGAGTCAACCCCCCTACGAGCAGTACTTC.

The V gene is TRBV6-5, the J gene TRBJ2-3; a possible D gene is TRBD2 (5 bases). From germline, CDR1 is MNHEY and CDR2 SVGAGI. The V gene lost 0 bases and the J gene lost 4 bases, with 8 bases spanning the gap. The CDR3 runs to 14 residues. In nucleotides, the CDR3 is TGTGCCAGCAGTTACTCGAGGGCCGCAGATACGCAGTATTTT. This codes for CASSYSRAADTQYF.

The rearrangement links TRBV7-6 to TRBJ2-7; D uncertain. Germline values: CDR1 SGHVS, CDR2 FNYEAQ. This CDR3 has 16 residues. V lost 0 bases, J lost 6 bases, and 18 bases lay in between. The CDR3 coding sequence is TGTGCCAGCAGCTTAGCGTTTTCCGACCGGGCGGCCGAGCAGTACTTC. As protein: CASSLAFSDRAAEQYF. The variable domain in full, completed from reference TRBV7-6 and TRBJ2-7, reads GAGVSQSPRYKVTKRGQDVALRCDPISGHVSLYWYRQALGQGPEFLTYFNYEAQQDKSGLPNDRFSAERPEGSISTLTIQRTEQRDSAMYRCASSLAFSDRAAEQYFGPGTRLTVT.

The V gene is TRBV6-5, the J gene TRBJ2-1; D is unclear. With 5 bases removed from V and 0 bases from J, the gap between germline ends came to 11 bases. From germline, CDR1 is MNHEY and CDR2 SVGAGI. The CDR3 sequence is 15 residues long. The chain's CDR3 is CASSPQDNSYNEQFF. CDR3 in DNA: TGTGCCAGCAGTCCTCAGGATAACTCCTACAATGAGCAGTTCTTC.

The gene calls are TRBV5-5 and TRBJ1-6, with no clear D. Germline V gene sequence: CDR1 SGHKS, CDR2 YYEKEE (reference sequence). V lost 2 bases to trimming and J lost 6 bases, with 12 bases between them. The length of the CDR3 is 15 residues. CDR3 protein: CASSFRSAANSPLHF. The DNA for the CDR3 is TGTGCCAGCAGCTTTCGTTCAGCTGCTAATTCACCCCTCCACTTT.

This sequence joins TRBV5-4 and TRBJ2-5; D possibly matches TRBD1 or TRBD2 (5 bases each). The tail of the sequence fits TRBJ2-7 better, so the J call may be wrong. This CDR3 contains 14 residues. Germline V gives CDR1 SGHNT, CDR2 YYREEE (reference sequence). Written as DNA, the CDR3 is TGTGCCAGCAGCTCGCAGGGACCAGGCTACGAGCAGTACTTC. This encodes CASSSQGPGYEQYF.

The chain is built from TRBV5-6 and TRBJ1-2; a possible D gene is TRBD1 (5 bases). The CDR3 sequence is 14 residues long. V lost 2 bases, J lost 4 bases, and 12 bases lay in between. CDR1 SGHDT and CDR2 YYEEEE come from the germline V gene. The CDR3 sequence: CASSFGKRGYGYTF. The CDR3, as DNA: TGTGCCAGCAGCTTCGGTAAAAGGGGCTATGGCTACACCTTC.

J is TRBJ2-7 and V is TRBV18; a weak D match, TRBD1 (5 bases). This CDR3 is 14 amino acids long. V was shortened by 5 bases and J by 2 bases, with 13 bases between the two germline ends. CDR1 is KGHSH, CDR2 LQKENI, per germline. CDR3 bases: TGTGCCAGCTCATTCGGCAGGGAAACCTACGAGCAGTACTTC. As protein: CASSFGRETYEQYF.

The chain uses TRBV28 and TRBJ2-7, with TRBD1 as a possible D gene (6 bases). The germline gives CDR1 MDHEN, CDR2 SYDVKM. The V end lost 4 bases, the J end lost 7 bases, and 11 bases lay between the germline ends. CDR3 length: 12 amino acids. CDR3 protein: CASSYRVGEQYF. The DNA for the CDR3 is TGTGCCAGCAGTTACAGGGTAGGAGAGCAGTACTTC.

V usage is TRBV10-3 and J usage is TRBJ1-1; 9 nucleotides match TRBD1. From germline, CDR1 is ENHRY and CDR2 SYGVKD. V was clipped by 6 bases and J by 5 bases; unmatched bases: 7. This CDR3 region has 14 residues. CDR3 DNA: TGTGCCATCAGACCACAGGGGGCGCGAACTGAAGCTTTCTTT. Encoded protein: CAIRPQGARTEAFF.

V and J are TRBV19 and TRBJ1-4; D unresolved. V lost 8 bases and J lost 0, with 10 bases in between. Germline assignment: CDR1 LNHDA and CDR2 SQIVND (reference sequence). This CDR3 comprises 14 residues. This CDR3 is CASSMGATNEKLFF. The CDR3 DNA reads TGTGCCAGTTCAATGGGTGCAACTAATGAAAAACTGTTTTTT.

The rearrangement joins TRBV21-1 to TRBJ1-1; whether TRBD1, the table's D call, matches the DNA was not checked. TRBV21-1 is deemed a pseudogene. The CDR3 runs to 15 residues. CDR3 sequence reads: CASSKEGAGSTEAFF. As DNA, the CDR3 is TGTGCCAGCAGCAAAGAGGGGGCGGGGAGCACTGAAGCTTTCTTT.

Only a few counts were recorded for this clone. The V call is TRBV7-8, the J call TRBJ2-1; 7 nucleotides align to TRBD2. Per the germline V gene, CDR1 is SGHVS and CDR2 is FQNEAQ. J gave up 0 bases and V 1 base, and 12 bases lay outside the gene matches. The CDR3 runs to 19 residues. In DNA, the CDR3 is TGTGCCAGCAGCTTAGTAACTAGCGCCATCGATAGCTCCTACAATGAGCAGTTCTTC. Translated: CASSLVTSAIDSSYNEQFF.

The J gene is TRBJ2-5, the V gene TRBV28; D perhaps matches TRBD1 (6 bases). The end of the DNA aligns better with TRBJ2-7, so the J call may be wrong. The CDR3 totals 16 residues. Germline CDR1 MDHEN, CDR2 SYDVKM. The DNA for the CDR3 is TGTGCCAGCAGTTGGGGCTCGGGGCGGACAGCCTACGAGCAGTACTTC. Its translation: CASSWGSGRTAYEQYF.

This chain uses TRBV5-1 with TRBJ1-1; the match to TRBD1 covers 8 bases. The CDR3 extends over 16 amino acids. Germline lookup yields CDR1 SGHRS and CDR2 YFSETQ. V lost 4 bases and J lost 3; bases outside the gene matches: 11. This chain's CDR3 is CASSDRSRGRDTEAFF. CDR3 sequence (DNA): TGCGCCAGCAGCGATAGATCCAGGGGGCGAGACACTGAAGCTTTCTTT.

This clone was counted between two and nine times. This chain links TRBV30 with TRBJ2-3; D unclear. V shed 3 bases and J shed 2 bases, with 15 bases lying between them. CDR1 is GTSNPN and CDR2 is SVGIG in the germline V gene (reference sequence). The CDR3 length is 15 residues. CDR3 nucleotide sequence: TGTGCCTGGAGATTGGGCAGTATTCTCACAGATACGCAGTATTTT. It specifies CAWRLGSILTDTQYF.

In this sample, this clone turned up once. The chain has TRBV28 and TRBJ1-1; 7 nucleotides align to TRBD1. Germline CDR1 MDHEN, CDR2 SYDVKM. V lost 2 bases, J lost 4 bases, and 4 bases stayed unmatched. The CDR3 runs to 14 residues. The CDR3 nucleotides read TGTGCCAGCAGTTTAGTGGCAGGGGGCACTGAAGCTTTCTTT. It encodes CASSLVAGGTEAFF.

The V call is TRBV27, the J call TRBJ2-3; no clear D gene. Germline CDR1 and CDR2: MNHEY and SMNVEV (reference sequence). CDR3 length: 15 residues. V dropped 3 bases and J dropped 3 bases, with 13 bases sitting between them. CDR3 sequence (DNA): TGTGCCAGCAGTTTGACCAGTTGGAAAACAGATACGCAGTATTTT. Translating it yields CASSLTSWKTDTQYF.

This clone was seen only once. CDR3 amino acids: CASRTSIDQSSYNEQFF. CDR3 nucleotide sequence: TGTGCCAGCAGGACGAGTATAGACCAAAGCTCCTACAATGAGCAGTTCTTC. The chain uses TRBV2 and TRBJ2-1; D is unresolved. The V end lost 6 bases, the J end lost 0 bases, and 18 bases lay between the germline ends. Germline assignment: CDR1 SNHLY and CDR2 FYNNEI. This CDR3 is built from 17 residues.

V usage is TRBV10-3 and J usage is TRBJ1-5, with D perhaps TRBD1 (5 bases). CDR1 and CDR2 (germline): ENHRY, SYGVKD. Deletions cut 1 base from V and 5 bases from J, with 12 bases between. The CDR3 extends over 15 amino acids. CDR3 region: CAISEFQGSDQPQHF. The CDR3 DNA reads as TGTGCCATCAGTGAGTTCCAGGGCAGCGATCAGCCCCAGCATTTT.

The chain combines TRBV4-3 with TRBJ1-1; 9 bases map to TRBD1. Losses at the gene ends were 3 bases for V and 4 bases for J; bases not matched to a gene: 6. This CDR3 is 15 amino acids long. Per the germline V gene, CDR1 is LGHNA and CDR2 is YSLEER. CDR3 protein: CASSHGTGGLTEAFF. The CDR3 DNA is TGCGCCAGCAGCCACGGTACAGGGGGCCTCACTGAAGCTTTCTTT.

V is TRBV28 and J is TRBJ2-1; 12 bases match TRBD2. The CDR3 spans 15 residues. After removal of 8 bases from V and 7 bases from J, the junction contained 9 bases not matched to a gene. Germline V lookup: CDR1 MDHEN, CDR2 SYDVKM. In DNA, the CDR3 is TGTGCCAGCGGACCCGGACTAGCGGGATATAATGAGCAGTTCTTC. It is translated as CASGPGLAGYNEQFF.

This clone appeared a single time. The chain links TRBV7-6 to TRBJ1-2; perhaps TRBD1 as D (6 bases). This CDR3 contains 17 residues. Trimming took off 0 bases at V and 4 bases at J, with 18 bases between the two ends. Germline CDR1 SGHVS, CDR2 FNYEAQ. CDR3 in DNA: TGTGCCAGCAGCTTAGCCCCGAGGGGGACCCCAGGCTATGGCTACACCTTC. Translation: CASSLAPRGTPGYGYTF. Full variable domain (outside the CDR3, taken from reference TRBV7-6 and TRBJ1-2): GAGVSQSPRYKVTKRGQDVALRCDPISGHVSLYWYRQALGQGPEFLTYFNYEAQQDKSGLPNDRFSAERPEGSISTLTIQRTEQRDSAMYRCASSLAPRGTPGYGYTFGSGTRLTVV.

A remark on this clone: One end of the junction varies from germline; a read error may be responsible. V usage is TRBV5-7 and J usage is TRBJ1-6; D is unclear. TRBV5-7 is given ORF status, its function remaining uncertain. CDR3 size: 12 residues. The CDR3 nucleotides are TGTGCCAGCAGTTTGGGTTCGCCACCCCTCCACTTT. It translates to CASSLGSPPLHF.

The chain links TRBV4-1 to TRBJ2-7; 7 bases align to TRBD2. J gave up 1 base and V 0 bases, and 3 bases lay outside the gene matches. CDR3 size: 15 residues. Germline V gives CDR1 MGHRA, CDR2 YSYEKL. CDR3 coding DNA: TGCGCCAGCAGCCAAGAAAGAGCGGGGTCCTACGAGCAGTACTTC. Translation: CASSQERAGSYEQYF.

This clone appeared once. The V and J genes are TRBV4-1 and TRBJ1-2; D is perhaps TRBD1 (5 bases). Germline CDR1 and CDR2: MGHRA and YSYEKL. The V end lost 4 bases, the J end lost 4 bases, and 13 bases lay between the germline ends. The CDR3 has 14 amino acids. CDR3 sequence: CASSLTTGVYGYTF. For the CDR3, the DNA is TGCGCCAGCAGCCTAACTACAGGCGTCTATGGCTACACCTTC.

The V and J genes are TRBV18 and TRBJ2-1, with 14 bases matching TRBD2. The V and J ends lost 1 base and 5 bases, in that order; junction bases with no gene match: 4. Germline CDR1 is KGHSH and CDR2 is LQKENI. The CDR3 is made up of 17 amino acids. The CDR3 nucleotides read TGTGCCAGCTCACCACGGACTAGCGGGGGGAAGGACAATGAGCAGTTCTTC. The encoded protein is CASSPRTSGGKDNEQFF. The full variable domain, with the rest looked up from reference TRBV18 and TRBJ2-1, is NAGVMQNPRHLVRRRGQEARLRCSPMKGHSHVYWYRQLPEEGLKFMVYLQKENIIDESGMPKERFSAEFPKEGPSILRIQQVVRGDSAAYFCASSPRTSGGKDNEQFFGPGTRLTVL.

On this clone: Other DNA sequences in the same sample also yield this CDR3. The gene calls are TRBV5-8 and TRBJ1-5; D gene ambiguous. Germline loops: CDR1 SGHTS, CDR2 YDEGEE. Deletions cut 0 bases from V and 1 base from J, with 14 bases between. This CDR3 comprises 17 residues. CDR3 nucleotide sequence: TGTGCCAGCAGCTTGGTCTTATATCCGGGAAGCAATCAGCCCCAGCATTTT. This translates into CASSLVLYPGSNQPQHF.

CDR3 bases: TGTGCCAGCAGCTCCCCTGCGGCCGACGAGCAGTTCTTC. Its protein product is CASSSPAADEQFF. The chain employs TRBV7-9 and TRBJ2-1; D call uncertain. V was clipped by 4 bases and J by 10 bases, with 14 bases between them. Germline CDR1 SEHNR, CDR2 FQNEAQ (reference sequence). This CDR3 region has 13 residues.

V is TRBV7-9 and J is TRBJ1-2, with 8 bases lining up with TRBD1. In germline, CDR1 is SEHNR, CDR2 FQNEAQ (reference sequence). CDR3 length: 15 residues. With 7 bases clipped from V and 5 bases from J, the junction kept 12 bases outside the gene matches. The CDR3 loop is CASILRDRTYYGYTF. The CDR3 DNA is TGTGCCAGCATCTTGAGGGACAGGACCTATTATGGCTACACCTTC.